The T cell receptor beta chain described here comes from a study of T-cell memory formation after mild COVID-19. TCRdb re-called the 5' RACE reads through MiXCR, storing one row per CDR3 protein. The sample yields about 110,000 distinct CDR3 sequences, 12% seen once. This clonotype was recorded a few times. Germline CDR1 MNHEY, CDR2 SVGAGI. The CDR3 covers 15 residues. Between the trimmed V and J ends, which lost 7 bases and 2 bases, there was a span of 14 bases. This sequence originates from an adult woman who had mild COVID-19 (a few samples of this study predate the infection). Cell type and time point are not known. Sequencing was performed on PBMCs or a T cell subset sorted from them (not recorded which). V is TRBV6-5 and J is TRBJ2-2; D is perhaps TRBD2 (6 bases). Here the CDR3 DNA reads TGTGCCAGCACCGCCGGGACTGACAACACCGGGGAGCTGTTTTTT. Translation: CASTAGTDNTGELFF.